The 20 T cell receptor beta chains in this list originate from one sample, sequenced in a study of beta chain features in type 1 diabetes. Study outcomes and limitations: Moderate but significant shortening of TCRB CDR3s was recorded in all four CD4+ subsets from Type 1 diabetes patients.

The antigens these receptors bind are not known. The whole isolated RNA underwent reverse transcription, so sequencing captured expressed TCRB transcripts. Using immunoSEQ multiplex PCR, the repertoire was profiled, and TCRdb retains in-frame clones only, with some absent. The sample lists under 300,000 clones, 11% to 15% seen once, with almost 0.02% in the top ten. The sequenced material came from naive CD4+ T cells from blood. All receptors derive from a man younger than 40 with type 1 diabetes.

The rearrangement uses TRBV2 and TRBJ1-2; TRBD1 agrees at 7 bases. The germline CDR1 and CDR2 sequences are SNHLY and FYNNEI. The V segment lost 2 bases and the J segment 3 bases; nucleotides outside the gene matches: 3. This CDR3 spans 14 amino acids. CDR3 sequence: CASSETGEDYGYTF. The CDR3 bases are TGTGCCAGCAGTGAAACAGGGGAGGACTATGGCTACACCTTC.

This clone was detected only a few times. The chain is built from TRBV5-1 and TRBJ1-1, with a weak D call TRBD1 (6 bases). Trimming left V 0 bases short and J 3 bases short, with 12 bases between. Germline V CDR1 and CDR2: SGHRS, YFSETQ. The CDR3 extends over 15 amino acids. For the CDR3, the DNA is TGCGCCAGCAGCTTGGAAGCAGGGGTATACACTGAAGCTTTCTTT. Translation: CASSLEAGVYTEAFF.

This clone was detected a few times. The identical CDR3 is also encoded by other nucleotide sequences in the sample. The CDR3 DNA reads as TGTGCCAGCAGTGGCGGACTAGCGGGGAACAATGAGCAGTTCTTC. Its protein is CASSGGLAGNNEQFF. J is TRBJ2-1 and V is TRBV6-1; TRBD2 matches at 12 bases. Germline-derived CDR1 and CDR2 are MNHNS and SASEGT. The CDR3 runs 15 residues. The trim removed 4 bases at V and 5 bases at J, leaving 3 bases unmatched.

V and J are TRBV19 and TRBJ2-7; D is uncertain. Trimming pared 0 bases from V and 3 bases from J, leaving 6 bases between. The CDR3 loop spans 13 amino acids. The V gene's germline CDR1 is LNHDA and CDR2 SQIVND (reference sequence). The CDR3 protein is CASSIDPLYEQYF. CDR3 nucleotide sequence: TGTGCCAGTAGTATAGATCCACTCTACGAGCAGTACTTC.

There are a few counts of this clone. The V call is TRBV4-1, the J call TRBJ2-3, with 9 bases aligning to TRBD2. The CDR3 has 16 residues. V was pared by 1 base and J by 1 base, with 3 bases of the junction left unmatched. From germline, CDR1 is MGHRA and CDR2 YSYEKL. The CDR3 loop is CASSQVIAGGTDTQYF. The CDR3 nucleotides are TGCGCCAGCAGCCAAGTTATAGCGGGGGGCACAGATACGCAGTATTTT.

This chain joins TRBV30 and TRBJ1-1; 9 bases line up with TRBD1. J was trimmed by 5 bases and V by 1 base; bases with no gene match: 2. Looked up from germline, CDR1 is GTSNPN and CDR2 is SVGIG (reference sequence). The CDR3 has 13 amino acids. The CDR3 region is CAWSEQGATEAFF. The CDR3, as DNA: TGTGCCTGGAGTGAACAGGGGGCGACTGAAGCTTTCTTT.

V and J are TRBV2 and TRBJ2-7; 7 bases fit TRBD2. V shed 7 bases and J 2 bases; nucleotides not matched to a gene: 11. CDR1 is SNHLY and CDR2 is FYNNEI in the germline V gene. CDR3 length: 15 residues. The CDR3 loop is CASTRTRALPYEQYF. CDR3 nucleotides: TGTGCCAGCACTCGGACTAGGGCCCTCCCCTACGAGCAGTACTTC.

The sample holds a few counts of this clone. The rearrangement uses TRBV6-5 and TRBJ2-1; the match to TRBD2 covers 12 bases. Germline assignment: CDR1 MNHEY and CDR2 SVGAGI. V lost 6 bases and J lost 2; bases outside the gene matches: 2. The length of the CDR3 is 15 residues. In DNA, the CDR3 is TGTGCCAGCAGGCGGACTAGCGGGACCTACAATGAGCAGTTCTTC. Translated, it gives CASRRTSGTYNEQFF.

CDR3 sequence: CASSATSGTYEQYF. CDR3 coding DNA: TGTGCCAGCAGCGCGACTAGCGGGACCTACGAGCAGTACTTC. This chain joins TRBV9 and TRBJ2-7, with 11 bases matching TRBD2. Germline loops: CDR1 SGDLS, CDR2 YYNGEE. The length of the CDR3 is 14 residues. J was trimmed by 2 bases and V by 3 bases; bases with no gene match: 1.

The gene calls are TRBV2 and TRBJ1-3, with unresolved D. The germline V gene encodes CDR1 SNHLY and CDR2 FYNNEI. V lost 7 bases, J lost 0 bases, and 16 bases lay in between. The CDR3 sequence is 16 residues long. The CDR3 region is CASTFQALDSGNTIYF. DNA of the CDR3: TGTGCCAGCACTTTCCAGGCCCTCGACTCTGGAAACACCATATATTTT.

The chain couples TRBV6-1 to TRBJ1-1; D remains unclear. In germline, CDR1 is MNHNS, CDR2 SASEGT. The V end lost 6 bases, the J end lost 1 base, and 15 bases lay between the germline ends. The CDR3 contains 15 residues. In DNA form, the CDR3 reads TGTGCCAGCAGGGCCCTGACACTGGAGAACACTGAAGCTTTCTTT. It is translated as CASRALTLENTEAFF.

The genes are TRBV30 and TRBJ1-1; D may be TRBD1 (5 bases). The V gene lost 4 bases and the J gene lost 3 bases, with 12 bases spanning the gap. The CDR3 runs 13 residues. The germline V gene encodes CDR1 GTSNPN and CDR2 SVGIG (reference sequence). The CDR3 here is CAWKGRVDTEAFF. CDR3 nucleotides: TGTGCCTGGAAAGGCAGGGTCGACACTGAAGCTTTCTTT.

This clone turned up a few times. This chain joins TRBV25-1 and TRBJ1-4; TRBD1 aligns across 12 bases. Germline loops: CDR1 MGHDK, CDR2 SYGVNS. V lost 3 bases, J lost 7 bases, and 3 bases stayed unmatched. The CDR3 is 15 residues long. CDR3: CASSEGQGASEKLFF. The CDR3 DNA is TGTGCCAGCAGTGAGGGACAGGGGGCGAGTGAAAAACTGTTTTTT. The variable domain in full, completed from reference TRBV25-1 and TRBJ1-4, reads EADIYQTPRYLVIGTGKKITLECSQTMGHDKMYWYQQDPGMELHLIHYSYGVNSTEKGDLSSESTVSRIRTEHFPLTLESARPSHTSQYLCASSEGQGASEKLFFGSGTQLSVL.

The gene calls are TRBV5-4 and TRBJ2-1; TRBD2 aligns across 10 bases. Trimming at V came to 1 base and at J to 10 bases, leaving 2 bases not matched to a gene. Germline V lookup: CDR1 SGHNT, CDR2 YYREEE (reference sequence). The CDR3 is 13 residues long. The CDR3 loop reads CASSLSGGDEQFF. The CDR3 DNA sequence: TGTGCCAGCAGCTTGAGCGGGGGGGACGAGCAGTTCTTC.

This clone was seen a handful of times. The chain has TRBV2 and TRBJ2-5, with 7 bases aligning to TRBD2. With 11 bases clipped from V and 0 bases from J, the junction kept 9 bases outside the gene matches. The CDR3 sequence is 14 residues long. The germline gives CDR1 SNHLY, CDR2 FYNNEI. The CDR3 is CAWGGRQYQETQYF. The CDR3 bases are TGTGCCTGGGGGGGACGGCAATACCAAGAGACCCAGTACTTC.

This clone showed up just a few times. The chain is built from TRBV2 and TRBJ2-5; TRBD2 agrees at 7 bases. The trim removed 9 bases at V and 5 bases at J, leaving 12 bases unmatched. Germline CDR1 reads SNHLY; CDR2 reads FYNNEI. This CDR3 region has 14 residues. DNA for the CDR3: TGTGCCAGGGGCGGGACTACACTCCGGGAGACCCAGTACTTC. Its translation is CARGGTTLRETQYF.

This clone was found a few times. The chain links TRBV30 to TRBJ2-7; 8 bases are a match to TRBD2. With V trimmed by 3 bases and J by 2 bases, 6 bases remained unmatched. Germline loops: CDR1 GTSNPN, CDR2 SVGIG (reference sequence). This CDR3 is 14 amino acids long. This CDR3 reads CAWRVPGGPYEQYF. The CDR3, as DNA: TGTGCCTGGAGGGTCCCGGGGGGGCCCTACGAGCAGTACTTC.

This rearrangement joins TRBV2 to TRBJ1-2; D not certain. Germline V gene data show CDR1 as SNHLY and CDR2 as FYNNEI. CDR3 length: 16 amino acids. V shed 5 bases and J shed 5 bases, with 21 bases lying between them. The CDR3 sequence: CASSITRSMEEYGYTF. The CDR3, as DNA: TGTGCCAGCAGTATTACACGTTCGATGGAGGAGTATGGCTACACCTTC.

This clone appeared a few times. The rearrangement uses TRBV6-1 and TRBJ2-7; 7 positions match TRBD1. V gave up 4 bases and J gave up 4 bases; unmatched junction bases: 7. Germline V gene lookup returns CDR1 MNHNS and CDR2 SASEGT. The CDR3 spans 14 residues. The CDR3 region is CASSGDSLVYEQYF. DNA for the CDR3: TGTGCCAGCAGTGGGGACAGTCTAGTGTACGAGCAGTACTTC.

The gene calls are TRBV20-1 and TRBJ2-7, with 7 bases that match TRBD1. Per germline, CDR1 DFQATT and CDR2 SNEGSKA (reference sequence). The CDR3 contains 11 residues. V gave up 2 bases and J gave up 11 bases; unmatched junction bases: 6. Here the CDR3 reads CSARSGQKKYF. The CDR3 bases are TGCAGTGCTAGATCGGGACAGAAGAAGTACTTC.